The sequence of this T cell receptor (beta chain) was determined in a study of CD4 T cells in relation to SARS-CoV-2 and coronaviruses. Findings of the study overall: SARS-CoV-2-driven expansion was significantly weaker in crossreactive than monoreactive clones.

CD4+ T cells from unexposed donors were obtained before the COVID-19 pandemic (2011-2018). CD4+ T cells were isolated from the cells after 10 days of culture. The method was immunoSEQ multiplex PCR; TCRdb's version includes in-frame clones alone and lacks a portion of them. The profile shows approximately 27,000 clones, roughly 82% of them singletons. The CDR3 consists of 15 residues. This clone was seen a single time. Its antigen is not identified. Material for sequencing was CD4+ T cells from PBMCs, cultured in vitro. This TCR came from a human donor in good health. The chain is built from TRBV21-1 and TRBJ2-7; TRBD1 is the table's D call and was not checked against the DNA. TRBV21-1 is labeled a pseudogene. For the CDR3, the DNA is TGTGCCAGCAGCACCCGACCAGGGACAACCTACGAGCAGTACTTC. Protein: CASSTRPGTTYEQYF.